The T cell receptor (beta chain) described here comes from a study of OX40 agonist ivuxolimab in advanced cancers. About the research overall: Patients were treated with intravenous ivuxolimab, dosed at 0.01 to 10 mg/kg and infused every 2 weeks. The study enrolled dose-escalation patients with hepatocellular carcinoma, melanoma, renal cell or head and neck cancer.

The table came from immunoSEQ multiplex PCR; TCRdb's copy has only in-frame clones and leaves some out. This table holds roughly 7,000 clones, approximately 71% found once. Samples were taken at baseline and on day 1 of cycles 4 and 7. The CDR3 covers 15 residues. Germline V gene lookup returns CDR1 SGHDN and CDR2 FVKESK. The germline V and J ends were trimmed by 5 bases and 9 bases, with 20 bases remaining between them. This specimen consisted of CD4+ or CD8+ T cells sorted from blood, obtained in a trial of the OX40 agonist ivuxolimab. The receptor was derived from an adult with an advanced solid tumor such as melanoma, head and neck, liver or kidney cancer. The chain employs TRBV14 and TRBJ2-1; D perhaps matches TRBD2 (8 bases). In DNA form, the CDR3 reads TGTGCCAGCAGCTTTAGCGGGACGGACAGGACTGAGCAGTTCTTC. This translates into CASSFSGTDRTEQFF.